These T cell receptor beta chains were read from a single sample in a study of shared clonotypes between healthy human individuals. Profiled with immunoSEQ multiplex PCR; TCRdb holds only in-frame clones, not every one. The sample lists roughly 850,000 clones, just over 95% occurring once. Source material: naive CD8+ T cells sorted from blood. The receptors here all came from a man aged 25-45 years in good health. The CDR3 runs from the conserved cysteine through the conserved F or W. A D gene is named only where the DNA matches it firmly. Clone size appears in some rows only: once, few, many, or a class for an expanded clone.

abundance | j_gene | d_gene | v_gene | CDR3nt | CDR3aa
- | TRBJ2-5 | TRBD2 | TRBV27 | TGTGCCAGCAGTTCGATCCGACTAGCGGGAGGCTCCACCTCGGAGACCCAGTACTTC | CASSSIRLAGGSTSETQYF
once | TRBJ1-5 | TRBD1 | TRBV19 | TGTGCCAGTAACGAGGGGGCCGATCAGCCCCAGCATTTT | CASNEGADQPQHF
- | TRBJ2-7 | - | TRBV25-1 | TGTGCCAGCAGTGACCAGGGCCTCTACGAGCAGTACTTC | CASSDQGLYEQYF
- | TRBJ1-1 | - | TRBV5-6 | TGTGCCAGCAGCTTGGTTGGAACTGAAGCTTTCTTT | CASSLVGTEAFF
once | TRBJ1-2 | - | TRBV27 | TGTGCCAGCAGTTTATCGACGGCTGGGCCTAACTATGGCTACACCTTC | CASSLSTAGPNYGYTF
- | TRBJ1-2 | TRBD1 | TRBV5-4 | TGTGCCAGCAGCTTGGAGGGGACAGGGGGTTTAGGCTACACCTTC | CASSLEGTGGLGYTF
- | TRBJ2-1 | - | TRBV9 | TGTGCCAGCAGCGTAGAGGAGAGGGAGTGGAATGAGCAGTTCTTC | CASSVEEREWNEQFF
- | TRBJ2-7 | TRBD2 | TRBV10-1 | TGCGCCAGCAGAACTTCGGGGGGGGCTAACTCCTACGAGCAGTACTTC | CASRTSGGANSYEQYF
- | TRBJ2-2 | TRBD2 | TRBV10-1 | TGCGCCAGCAGTGACCTAGGTCTAGCGGGAAATAGCGGGGAGCTGTTTTTT | CASSDLGLAGNSGELFF
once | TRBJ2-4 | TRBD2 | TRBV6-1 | TGTGCCAGCAGTGAAGCGATCGGGACTAGTCGTCGTCAGTACTTC | CASSEAIGTSRRQYF
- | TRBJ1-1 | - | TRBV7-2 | TGTGCCAGCAGCCACCAGGGGATCGCCATGAACACTGAAGCTTTCTTT | CASSHQGIAMNTEAFF
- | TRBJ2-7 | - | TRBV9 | TGTGCCAGCAGCGTAGGAAGTGACTCCTACGAGCAGTACTTC | CASSVGSDSYEQYF
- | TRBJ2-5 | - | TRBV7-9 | TGTGCCAGCAGCCCCCCGGTCCGGGACACCCAAGAGACCCAGTACTTC | CASSPPVRDTQETQYF
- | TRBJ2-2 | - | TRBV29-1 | TGCAGCGTTGAAGACTTAGGGGTCGGGACCGGGGAGCTGTTTTTT | CSVEDLGVGTGELFF
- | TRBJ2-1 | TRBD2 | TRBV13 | TGTGCCAGCAGCTCCAGCGGGGCTAGCTCCTACAATGAGCAGTTCTTC | CASSSSGASSYNEQFF
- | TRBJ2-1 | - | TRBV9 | TGTGCCAGCAGCCCCTCGCGCTCCGACCTCTATGAGCAGTTCTTC | CASSPSRSDLYEQFF
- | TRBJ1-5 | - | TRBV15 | TGTGCCACCAGCAGAGGCTGGAGCAATCAGCCCCAGCATTTT | CATSRGWSNQPQHF
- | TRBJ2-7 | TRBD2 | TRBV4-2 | TGTGCCAGCAGCCAAGATGAGGGTAGCGGGGTCTACGAGCAGTACTTC | CASSQDEGSGVYEQYF
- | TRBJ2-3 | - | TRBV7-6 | TGTGCCAGCAGCTTAGCTGGGGGTTTAGATACGCAGTATTTT | CASSLAGGLDTQYF
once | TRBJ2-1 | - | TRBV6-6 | TGTGCCGGGGGGTCCTACAATGAGCAGTTCTTC | CAGGSYNEQFF
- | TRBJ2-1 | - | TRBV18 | TGTGCCAGCTCACCACCGTTAGGCACCAATGAGCAGTTCTTC | CASSPPLGTNEQFF
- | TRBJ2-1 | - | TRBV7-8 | TGTGCCAGCAGCTTAGTAGGAAATTACAATGAGCAGTTCTTC | CASSLVGNYNEQFF
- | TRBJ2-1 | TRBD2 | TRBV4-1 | TGCGCCAGCAGCCAGGAAGGACTAGCCCATGAGCAGTTCTTC | CASSQEGLAHEQFF
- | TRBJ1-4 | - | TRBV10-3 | TGTGCCATCAGTGACCTGGGACGGGAGGAACTGTTTTTT | CAISDLGREELFF
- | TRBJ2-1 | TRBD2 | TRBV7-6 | TGTGCCAGCAGCGCCCGACTAGCGGGGTTACCCTACAATGAGCAGTTCTTC | CASSARLAGLPYNEQFF
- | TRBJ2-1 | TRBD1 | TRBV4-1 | TGCGCCAGCAGCCCACGGGGTAGGGGACAGGGACCCCACCGAACCTACAATGAGCAGTTCTTC | CASSPRGRGQGPHRTYNEQFF